These T cell receptor beta chains were read from a single sample in a study of blood T cell repertoires in COVID-19. This table comes from immunoSEQ multiplex PCR, and its TCRdb copy is limited to in-frame clones, with some not included. The table has some 130,000 clones, less than 90% seen once. The specimen was peripheral blood. These receptors originate from a woman aged 30 to 39 who had recovered from COVID-19. Each CDR3 is given with its conserved first and last residue. A D gene is named only where the DNA matches it firmly. Clone size, where shown, is once, few, many, or a class for clones that have expanded.

TRBV20-1	-	TRBJ2-1	once	TGCAGTGCTAGTTATCTAGCCGGCAATGAGCAGTTCTTC	CSASYLAGNEQFF
TRBV18	TRBD1	TRBJ2-1	-	TGTGCCAGCTCCCCCACAGGGGGCGGCAACAATGAGCAGTTCTTC	CASSPTGGGNNEQFF
TRBV3-1/TRBV3-2	TRBD1	TRBJ1-1	-	TGTGCCAGCAGCCAGGGGACAGGGAACACTGAAGCTTTCTTT	CASSQGTGNTEAFF
TRBV2	-	TRBJ1-2	-	TGTGCCAGCAGGGAACAGGTGAACTCTAACTATGGCTACACCTTC	CASREQVNSNYGYTF
TRBV11-2	TRBD2	TRBJ2-3	-	TGTGCCAGCAGCTTGCACTCGGGACTAGCGGGAGGGCCTCGTCGTGCGCAGTATTTT	CASSLHSGLAGGPRRAQYF
TRBV6-5	-	TRBJ2-7	-	TGTGCCAGCAGTGACTCGGGACAAACCTACGAGCAGTACTTC	CASSDSGQTYEQYF
TRBV5-1	TRBD1	TRBJ2-1	-	TGCGCCAGCAGCTTCGGGACAGGGTGGGGCAATGAGCAGTTCTTC	CASSFGTGWGNEQFF
TRBV4-1	TRBD1	TRBJ2-7	-	TGCGCCAGCAGCCACGAGGGACAGGGGGCCTACGAGCAGTACTTC	CASSHEGQGAYEQYF
TRBV6-5	-	TRBJ2-7	once	TGTGCCAGCAGTTACTCAGAGGGTGGCGAGCAGTACTTC	CASSYSEGGEQYF
TRBV19	TRBD1	TRBJ1-2	once	TGTGCCAGTAGTACCGTCCAGACAGGGAGAATCAACTATGGCTACACCTTC	CASSTVQTGRINYGYTF
TRBV21-1	-	TRBJ1-5	few	TGTGCCAGCAGCTCACCTCTTGACAGGGAAGAACAGCCCCAGCATTTT	CASSSPLDREEQPQHF
TRBV6-1	TRBD1	TRBJ2-1	-	TGTGCCAGCAGTGACCTAGGACAGGACCTCTCCTACAATGAGCAGTTCTTC	CASSDLGQDLSYNEQFF
TRBV19	-	TRBJ1-2	-	TGTGCCAGTAGTATTAAAGCGAACTATGGCTACACCTTC	CASSIKANYGYTF
TRBV5-1	-	TRBJ2-2	-	TGCGCCAGCAGCTTTCGCGGGCTTGCGAACACCGGGGAGCTGTTTTTT	CASSFRGLANTGELFF
TRBV18	-	TRBJ2-7	-	TGTGCCAGCTCACCACGTAACGGTACCTACGAGCAGTACTTC	CASSPRNGTYEQYF
TRBV27	-	TRBJ2-3	-	TGTGCCAGCAGTCTAGAGAGGGCAGATACGCAGTATTTT	CASSLERADTQYF
TRBV10-2	TRBD1	TRBJ1-5	-	TGCGCCAGCAGTGAAGTGGACAGGACTCAGCCCCAGCATTTT	CASSEVDRTQPQHF
TRBV5-1	TRBD2	TRBJ2-3	once	TGCGCCAGCAGCTCGGGACTAGCGGGGCTGTTCACAGATACGCAGTATTTT	CASSSGLAGLFTDTQYF
TRBV18	-	TRBJ2-6	-	TGTGCCAGCTCACCGGACAGATCTGGGGCCAACGTCCTGACTTTC	CASSPDRSGANVLTF
TRBV14	TRBD2	TRBJ2-1	-	TGTGCCAGCAGCCAAGACGTAGTAGCGGGAACCTACAATGAGCAGTTCTTC	CASSQDVVAGTYNEQFF
TRBV3-1/TRBV3-2	TRBD1	TRBJ2-3	-	TGTGCCAGCAGCCATGGGACAGGAACAGATACGCAGTATTTT	CASSHGTGTDTQYF
TRBV5-8	-	TRBJ1-3	many	TGTGCCAGCAGTTTTCAGGGCTCCGGAAACACCATATATTTT	CASSFQGSGNTIYF
TRBV19	-	TRBJ2-3	-	TGTGCCAGTAGTATCAGTACAGATACGCAGTATTTT	CASSISTDTQYF
TRBV5-1	-	TRBJ1-1	-	TGCGCCAGCAGCTTGTCCCCGAAGGGGGAGGCTTTCTTT	CASSLSPKGEAFF
TRBV5-4	-	TRBJ1-1	once	TGTGCCAGCAGCTTTGACGGGGGTGACACTGAAGCTTTCTTT	CASSFDGGDTEAFF
TRBV5-6	TRBD1	TRBJ1-1	once	TGTGCCAGCAGCTTCCCGGGACAGGGGACGACTGAGGGAACTGAAGCTTTCTTT	CASSFPGQGTTEGTEAFF
TRBV6-2/TRBV6-3	TRBD2	TRBJ2-2	-	TGTGCCAGCAGTTTCCGGACTAGCGGGAGAGTGAACACCGGGGAGCTGTTTTTT	CASSFRTSGRVNTGELFF
TRBV10-2	TRBD2	TRBJ2-1	-	TGCGCCAGCAGTGCTTTAGCGGGAGTAGGTGAGCAGTTCTTC	CASSALAGVGEQFF
TRBV10-3	-	TRBJ2-5	-	TGTGCCATCAGTGAGGCCGGGGAGACCCAGTACTTC	CAISEAGETQYF
TRBV3-1/TRBV3-2	TRBD2	TRBJ2-2	-	TGTGCCAGCAGCCAAGTCGGGCTAGCGGGAGTTGCCGGGGAGCTGTTTTTT	CASSQVGLAGVAGELFF
TRBV19	TRBD1	TRBJ1-5	-	TGTGCCAGTAGTACCCTGACAGGGACCGGCAATCAGCCCCAGCATTTT	CASSTLTGTGNQPQHF
TRBV6-5	TRBD2	TRBJ2-1	once	TGTGCCAGCAGCCCAAGCGGGAGTTCGGTCAATGAGCAGTTCTTC	CASSPSGSSVNEQFF
TRBV7-6	-	TRBJ1-1	-	TGTGCCAGCAGCTCCTGGGGGGTAACTGAAGCTTTCTTT	CASSSWGVTEAFF
TRBV7-3	-	TRBJ2-3	-	TGTGCCAGCAGCCGCGGGTCAGAAAATACGCAGTATTTT	CASSRGSENTQYF
TRBV7-8	-	TRBJ2-2	once	TGTGCCAGCAGCAGAGGAGGCCGCGGGAACACCGGGGAGCTGTTTTTT	CASSRGGRGNTGELFF
TRBV6-5	TRBD1	TRBJ1-3	-	TGTGCCAGCAGTTCCGAGGGGACAGGCTCTGGAAACACCATATATTTT	CASSSEGTGSGNTIYF
TRBV2	-	TRBJ2-2	-	TGTGCTTTTATCCGGGTCCCGGGATCGAACACCGGGGAGCTGTTTTTT	CAFIRVPGSNTGELFF
TRBV5-1	-	TRBJ2-5	-	TGCGCCAGCAGCTTGCCGACCTCTACAGGGTATCAAGAGACCCAGTACTTC	CASSLPTSTGYQETQYF
TRBV5-4	-	TRBJ1-1	-	TGTGCCAGCAGCTTACCGGGACTGAAGAACACTGAAGCTTTCTTT	CASSLPGLKNTEAFF
TRBV7-6	-	TRBJ2-2	-	TGTGCCAGCAGCTCATCATCCCAGCGGTACGACACCGGGGAGCTGTTTTTT	CASSSSSQRYDTGELFF
TRBV19	-	TRBJ2-5	-	TGTGCCAGTAGTATTGGCGGGTTTGCCGGGGAGACCCAGTACTTC	CASSIGGFAGETQYF
TRBV3-1/TRBV3-2	TRBD2	TRBJ2-3	few	TGTGCCAGCAGCCACCTAGCGGGAGATACGCAGTATTTT	CASSHLAGDTQYF
TRBV18	TRBD1	TRBJ2-7	once	TGTGCCAGCTCAACCCTATTATCGGACAGGGGGTTTTCCTACGAGCAGTACTTC	CASSTLLSDRGFSYEQYF
TRBV27	TRBD2	TRBJ2-3	-	TGTGCCAGCACTTGGAAGCGGGGAACAGATACGCAGTATTTT	CASTWKRGTDTQYF
TRBV9	-	TRBJ2-3	-	TGTGCCAGCAGCGTAGGGCAGTCTAGCACAGATACGCAGTATTTT	CASSVGQSSTDTQYF
TRBV19	-	TRBJ1-5	once	TGTGCCAGTAGTATCGTTGGAGAAATGAGCAATCAGCCCCAGCATTTT	CASSIVGEMSNQPQHF
TRBV19	TRBD1	TRBJ1-2	-	TGTGCCAGTAGTATCAGCCTGGGGACAGGGGGCACGAAAGGCTACACCTTC	CASSISLGTGGTKGYTF
TRBV12-3/TRBV12-4	-	TRBJ1-1	-	TGTGCCAGCAGTTTTAGAGGGACTGAAGCTTTCTTT	CASSFRGTEAFF